This T cell receptor (beta chain) was retrieved from a study of blood T cell repertoires in COVID-19. As for the study in general: Specimens from acute and convalescent COVID-19 originated in the United States, Italy and Spain.

Clones were read by immunoSEQ multiplex PCR, and TCRdb kept only the in-frame ones, dropping some. The table records 400,000 to 550,000 clones, roughly 89% of them present only once. Trimming shortened V by 6 bases and J by 6 bases, and 15 bases separated the two germline ends. This CDR3 region has 14 residues. Germline CDR1 is SGHTA and CDR2 is FQGNSA. The chain is built from TRBV7-2 and TRBJ2-1, with a weak D call TRBD2 (5 bases). The sample comprised peripheral blood. The TCR sequence derives from a woman in her twenties or thirties with acute or convalescent COVID-19. CDR3 region: CASRPPSSLNEQFF. The CDR3 nucleotides are TGTGCCAGCAGACCTCCTAGCAGCCTCAATGAGCAGTTCTTC.